This T cell receptor beta chain derives from a study of post-analysis software for immune sequencing data. A remark on this clonotype: A read error may produce the germline difference seen at one junction end.

Carried by the TCR beta cDNA libraries were unique molecular identifiers. TCRdb independently ran MiXCR on the PCR reads; one entry per CDR3 protein. The sample yields about 160,000 distinct CDR3 sequences, roughly 34% seen once. From germline, CDR1 is SGHTA and CDR2 FQGNSA. The CDR3 is 17 residues long. This TCR derives from a girl aged 5 to 17 with multiple sclerosis. The sample in question was blood, obtained after autologous hematopoietic stem cell transplantation. The chain joins TRBV7-2 to TRBJ2-1; TRBD2 matches 7 bases. The CDR3 DNA reads TGTGCCAGCAGCTTGCGGCGGGAGCCTTATCCCTACAATGGGCAGTTCTTC. Protein: CASSLRREPYPYNGQFF.